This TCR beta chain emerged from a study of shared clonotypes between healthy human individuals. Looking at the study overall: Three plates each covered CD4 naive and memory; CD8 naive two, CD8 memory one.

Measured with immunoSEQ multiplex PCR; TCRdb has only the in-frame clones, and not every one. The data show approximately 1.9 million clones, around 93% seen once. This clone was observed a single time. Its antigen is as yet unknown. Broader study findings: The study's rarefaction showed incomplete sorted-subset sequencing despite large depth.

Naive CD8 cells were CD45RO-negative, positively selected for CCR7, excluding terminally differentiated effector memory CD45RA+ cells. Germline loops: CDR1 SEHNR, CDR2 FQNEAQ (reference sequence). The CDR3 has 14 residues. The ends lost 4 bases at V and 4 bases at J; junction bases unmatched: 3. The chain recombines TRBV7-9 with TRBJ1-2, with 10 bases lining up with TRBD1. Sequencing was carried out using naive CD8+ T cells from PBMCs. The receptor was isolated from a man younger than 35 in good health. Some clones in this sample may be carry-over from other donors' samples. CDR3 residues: CASSWDRGGYGYTF. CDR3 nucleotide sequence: TGTGCCAGCAGCTGGGACAGGGGCGGCTATGGCTACACCTTC.